The clone carrying this T cell receptor (beta chain) has only a few counts. Its matching antigen is unknown. These data originate in a study of T cell responses to AZD1222 COVID-19 vaccine. Whole-study results and caveats: Spike-specific TCR breadth and depth went up after people got two AZD1222 doses. Clonal diversity may have been underestimated, and the donors were mostly white British, with more females than males.

This table comes from immunoSEQ multiplex PCR, and its TCRdb copy is limited to in-frame clones, with some not included. Of 120,000 or so clones listed, about 90% were seen once; the top ten hold roughly 1.8%. The CDR3 is 13 amino acids. The V gene's germline CDR1 is MNHNY and CDR2 SVGAGI (reference sequence). V dropped 7 bases and J dropped 4 bases, with 11 bases sitting between them. This receptor was taken from an adult in good health. The material sequenced was peripheral blood, taken on day 0 of AZD1222 vaccination. The chain joins TRBV6-6 to TRBJ2-1; D perhaps matches TRBD1 (6 bases). CDR3: CASTRQEYNEQFF. In nucleotides, the CDR3 is TGTGCCAGCACCAGACAGGAGTACAATGAGCAGTTCTTC.